This T cell receptor beta chain appears in the sequencing data of a study of metastatic and nonmetastatic thyroid tumors. The germline V gene encodes CDR1 SGHTA and CDR2 FQGNSA. V lost 1 base and J lost 3, with 7 bases in between. The CDR3 length is 13 residues. By share, this clone counts as medium-sized. Nobody among the patients had been given any treatment before thyroid surgery. TCRdb called clones again from the PCR reads with MiXCR. The table includes tens of thousands of clones, roughly a quarter detected once. Sequencing was performed on tumor tissue. The TCR was taken from a male donor with papillary thyroid cancer or a benign thyroid nodule (not recorded which). Some clones in this sample may be carry-over from other donors' samples. The chain uses TRBV7-2 and TRBJ2-7; maybe TRBD1 (5 bases). The CDR3 DNA reads TGTGCCAGCAGCTTAGTTAGGGGCTACGAGCAGTACTTC. Translating it yields CASSLVRGYEQYF.